This T cell receptor beta chain was sequenced for a study of Graves' ophthalmopathy and Graves' hyperthyroidism. Study observations and caveats: Most expanded thyroid clonotypes above 0.001 frequency also appeared in blood.

This clonotype was observed at least ten times. Its antigen is still unknown. RNA transcripts were the source from which TCR beta CDR3 regions were amplified. RT-PCR in the first round used HTBI primers; a second-round multiplex PCR followed. TCRdb itself ran the multiplex PCR reads through MiXCR, one entry per CDR3 protein. The sample contains 650,000 to 900,000 distinct CDR3 sequences, 40% of which appear only once. Germline CDR1 and CDR2: SGHDN and FVKESK. Trimming took 5 bases from V and 1 from J, leaving 11 bases between them. The CDR3 covers 14 residues. The source is an adult man with Graves' ophthalmopathy. The sequencing input was peripheral blood. The chain recombines TRBV14 with TRBJ1-1; D is unclear. CDR3 sequence reads: CASSYLGRNTEAFF. DNA of the CDR3: TGTGCCAGCAGCTACTTAGGGAGGAACACTGAAGCTTTCTTT.